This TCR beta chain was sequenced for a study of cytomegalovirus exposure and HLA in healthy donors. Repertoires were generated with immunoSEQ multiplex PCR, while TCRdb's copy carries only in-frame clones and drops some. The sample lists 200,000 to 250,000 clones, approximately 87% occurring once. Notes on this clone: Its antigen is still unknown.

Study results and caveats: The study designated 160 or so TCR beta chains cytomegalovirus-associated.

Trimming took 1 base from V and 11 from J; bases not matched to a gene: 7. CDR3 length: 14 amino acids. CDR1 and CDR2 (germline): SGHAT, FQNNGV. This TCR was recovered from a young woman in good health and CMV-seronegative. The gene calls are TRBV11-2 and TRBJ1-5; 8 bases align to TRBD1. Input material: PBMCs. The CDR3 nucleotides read TGTGCCAGCAGCTTAGGGACAGGGCCTGGGTCCCAGCATTTT. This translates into CASSLGTGPGSQHF.